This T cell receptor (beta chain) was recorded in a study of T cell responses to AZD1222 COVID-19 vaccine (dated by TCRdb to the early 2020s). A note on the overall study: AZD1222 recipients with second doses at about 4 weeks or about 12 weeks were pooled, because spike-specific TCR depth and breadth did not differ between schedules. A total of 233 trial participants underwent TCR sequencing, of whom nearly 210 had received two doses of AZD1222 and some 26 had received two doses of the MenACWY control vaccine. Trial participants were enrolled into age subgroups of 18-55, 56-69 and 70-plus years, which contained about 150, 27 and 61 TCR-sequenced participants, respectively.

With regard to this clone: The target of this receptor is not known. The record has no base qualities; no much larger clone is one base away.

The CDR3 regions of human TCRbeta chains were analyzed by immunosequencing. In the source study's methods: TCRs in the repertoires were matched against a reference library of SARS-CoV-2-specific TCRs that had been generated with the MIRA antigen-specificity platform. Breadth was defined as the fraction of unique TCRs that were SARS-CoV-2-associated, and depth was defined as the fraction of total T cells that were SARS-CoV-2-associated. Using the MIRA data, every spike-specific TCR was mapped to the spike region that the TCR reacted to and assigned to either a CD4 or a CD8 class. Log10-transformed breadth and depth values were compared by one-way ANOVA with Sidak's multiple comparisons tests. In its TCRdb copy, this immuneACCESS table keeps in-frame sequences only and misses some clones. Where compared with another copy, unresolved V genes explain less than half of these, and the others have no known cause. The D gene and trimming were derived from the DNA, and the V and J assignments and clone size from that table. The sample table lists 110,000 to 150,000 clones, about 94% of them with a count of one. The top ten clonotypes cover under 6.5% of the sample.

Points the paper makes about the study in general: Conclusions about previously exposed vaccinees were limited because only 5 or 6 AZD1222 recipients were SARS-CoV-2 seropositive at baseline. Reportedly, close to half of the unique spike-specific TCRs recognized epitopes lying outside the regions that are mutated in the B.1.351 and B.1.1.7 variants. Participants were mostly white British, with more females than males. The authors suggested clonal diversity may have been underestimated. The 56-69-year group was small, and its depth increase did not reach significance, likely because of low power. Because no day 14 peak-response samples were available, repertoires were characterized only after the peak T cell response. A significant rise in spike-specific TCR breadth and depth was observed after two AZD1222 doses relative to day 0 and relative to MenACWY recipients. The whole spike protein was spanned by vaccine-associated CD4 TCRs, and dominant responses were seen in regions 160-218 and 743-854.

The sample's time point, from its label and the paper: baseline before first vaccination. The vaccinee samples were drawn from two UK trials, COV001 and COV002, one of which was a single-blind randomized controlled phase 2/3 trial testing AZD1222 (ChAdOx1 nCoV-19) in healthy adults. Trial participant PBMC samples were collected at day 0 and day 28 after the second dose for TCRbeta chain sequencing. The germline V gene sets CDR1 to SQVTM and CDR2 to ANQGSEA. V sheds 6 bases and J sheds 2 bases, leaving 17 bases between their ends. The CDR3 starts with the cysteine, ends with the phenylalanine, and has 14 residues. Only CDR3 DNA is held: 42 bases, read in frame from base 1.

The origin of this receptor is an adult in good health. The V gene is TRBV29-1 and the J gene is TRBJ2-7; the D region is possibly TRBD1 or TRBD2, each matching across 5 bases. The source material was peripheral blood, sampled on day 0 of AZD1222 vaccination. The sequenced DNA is TGCAGCGTCCAACTCCGGGACGGGACCTACGAGCAGTACTTC. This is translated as CSVQLRDGTYEQYF.